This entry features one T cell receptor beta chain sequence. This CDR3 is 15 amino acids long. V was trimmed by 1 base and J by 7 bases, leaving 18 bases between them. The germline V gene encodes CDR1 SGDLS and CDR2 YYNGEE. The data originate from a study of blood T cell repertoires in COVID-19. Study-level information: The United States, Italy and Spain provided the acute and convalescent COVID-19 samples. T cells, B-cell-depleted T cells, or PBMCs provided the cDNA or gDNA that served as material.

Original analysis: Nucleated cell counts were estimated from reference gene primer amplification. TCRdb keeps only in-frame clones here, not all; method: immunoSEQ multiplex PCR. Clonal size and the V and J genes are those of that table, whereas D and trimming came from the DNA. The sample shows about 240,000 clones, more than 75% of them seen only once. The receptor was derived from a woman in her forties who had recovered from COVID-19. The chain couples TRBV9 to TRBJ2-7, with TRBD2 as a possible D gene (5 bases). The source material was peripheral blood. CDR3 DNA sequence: TGTGCCAGCAGCGTAACCGGCGGGCCCCCTGGGGAGCAGTACTTC. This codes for CASSVTGGPPGEQYF.